A selection of T cell receptor beta chains follows, all from one sample in a study of CD8+CD57+ T cells in acquired aplastic anemia. MiXCR, run by TCRdb on the reads, gives a single entry per CDR3 protein. The sample lists roughly 130,000 distinct CDR3 sequences, about 48% occurring once. Sequenced sample: sorted CD4+, CD8+, or CD8+CD57+ T cells (not recorded which) from PBMCs. The receptors derive from a human donor in good health, serving as a control. Both conserved end residues are part of each CDR3. The D gene is left open where the match is weak. Only part of the rows carry a size: once, few, many, or a class if the clone is expanded.

>.|TRBJ1-6|TRBV20-1|few|15
CSARGTETANSPLHF
TGCAGTGCTAGAGGGACAGAGACAGCTAATTCACCCCTCCACTTT
>TRBD2|TRBJ2-7|TRBV20-1|.|15
CSACCSGGGSYEQYF
TGCAGTGCTTGCTGTAGCGGGGGTGGTTCCTACGAGCAGTACTTC
>.|TRBJ2-1|TRBV5-1|.|13
CASSSNVGNEQFF
TGCGCCAGCAGCTCGAACGTAGGCAATGAGCAGTTCTTC
>.|TRBJ2-5|TRBV15|.|13
CATSRDITETQYF
TGTGCCACCAGCAGAGACATTACAGAGACCCAGTACTTC
>.|TRBJ2-2|TRBV19|many|15
CASSPARQNTGELFF
TGTGCCAGTAGTCCCGCTCGCCAGAACACCGGGGAGCTGTTTTTT
>.|TRBJ1-5|TRBV6-5|many|15
CASSYRGYSNQPQHF
TGTGCCAGCAGTTACAGGGGCTATAGCAATCAGCCCCAGCATTTT
>TRBD1|TRBJ1-2|TRBV7-8|.|12
CASSTRQGGYTF
TGTGCCAGCAGCACGAGACAGGGTGGCTACACCTTC
>.|TRBJ1-1|TRBV3-1|many|13
CASSPIRNTEAFF
TGTGCCAGCAGCCCTATAAGGAACACTGAAGCTTTCTTT
>.|TRBJ1-6|TRBV19|.|13
CASSNVAGTPLHF
TGTGCCAGTAGTAACGTAGCGGGGACTCCCCTCCACTTT
>.|TRBJ1-6|TRBV25-1|.|14
CASSLAGAHSPLHF
TGTGCCAGCAGCTTGGCGGGGGCTCATTCACCCCTCCACTTT
>.|TRBJ1-2|TRBV19|.|15
CASSTPLLANYGYTF
TGTGCCAGTAGTACTCCCCTGCTAGCTAACTATGGCTACACCTTC
>TRBD1|TRBJ1-6|TRBV6-5|many|17
CASSYRNPGQGNSPLHF
TGTGCCAGCAGTTACCGAAACCCGGGACAGGGTAATTCACCCCTCCACTTT
>TRBD1|TRBJ1-4|TRBV7-9|many|14
CATEVGQGDEKLFF
TGTGCCACCGAAGTGGGACAGGGGGACGAAAAACTGTTTTTT
>.|TRBJ1-1|TRBV7-2|.|13
CASRDVGGTEAFF
TGTGCCAGCAGGGACGTAGGGGGGACTGAAGCTTTCTTT
>.|TRBJ1-2|TRBV29-1|.|11
CSVYQVDGYTF
TGCAGCGTTTACCAGGTGGATGGCTACACCTTC
>.|TRBJ1-6|TRBV19|.|14
CASSIITGNSPLHF
TGTGCCAGTAGTATCATCACAGGGAATTCACCCCTCCACTTT